The present T cell receptor (beta chain) was sequenced within a study of cytomegalovirus exposure and HLA in healthy donors. Whole-study findings and limits: Association of a missense DCLRE1C variant with TCR beta V- and J-gene trimming was reported in a later analysis. Likely technical artifact: a cluster of highly shared sequence variants. The sole available immune exposure information was CMV serostatus.

Germline loops: CDR1 MNHNS, CDR2 SASEGT. V lost 1 base and J lost 7, with 14 bases in between. The CDR3 extends over 16 amino acids. About this clone itself: Its antigen remains unidentified.

Vbeta (60) and Jbeta (13) primers were used in the PCR. Authors' analysis steps: Later analysis identified 80 million to 90 million unique TCR beta chains, 9 million to 12 million shared. Some clones are missing from TCRdb's copy, which holds only in-frame ones; the method was immunoSEQ multiplex PCR. That table furnishes V, J and clone size, whereas the DNA furnished D and trimming. The sample holds about 120,000 clones, roughly 80% seen once. Source material: PBMCs. The rearrangement links TRBV6-1 to TRBJ1-6; the D gene is possibly TRBD1 (5 bases). This TCR was sampled from a female donor in good health and CMV-seronegative. In nucleotides, the CDR3 is TGTGCCAGCAGTGAAGTTACGGGACTAGGGAATTCACCCCTCCACTTT. Encoded protein: CASSEVTGLGNSPLHF.